This is a list of T cell receptor beta chains from one sample in a study of cytomegalovirus exposure and HLA in healthy donors. Sequenced by immunoSEQ multiplex PCR; TCRdb stores in-frame clones only, minus some. The sample holds 55,000 to 80,000 clones, 75% seen once. Sequencing input: PBMCs. Every receptor here comes from a man between 60 and 75 years old in good health and CMV-seropositive. Each CDR3 is given without its conserved first and last residue. Fields, in order: CDR3 protein, clone size, J gene, V gene. Rows give clone size only sometimes, using once, few, many, or a class for an expanded clone.

CDR3aa: ASSLRSGSAF
abundance: -
j_gene: TRBJ1-1
v_gene: TRBV11-2

CDR3aa: SSSHGAGLGYEQY
abundance: -
j_gene: TRBJ2-7
v_gene: TRBV7-9

CDR3aa: ASSLAGGVNTEAF
abundance: -
j_gene: TRBJ1-1
v_gene: TRBV11-3

CDR3aa: ATSRNGVHSGGLWEPQY
abundance: -
j_gene: TRBJ2-5
v_gene: TRBV15

CDR3aa: ASSLKGGQNYGYT
abundance: -
j_gene: TRBJ1-2
v_gene: TRBV27

CDR3aa: ASSRSRGADSYEQY
abundance: -
j_gene: TRBJ2-7
v_gene: TRBV7-9

CDR3aa: ATSRDNGGPNEQY
abundance: -
j_gene: TRBJ2-7
v_gene: TRBV15

CDR3aa: ASSLIGLNTGELF
abundance: -
j_gene: TRBJ2-2
v_gene: TRBV11-3

CDR3aa: ASLVTGVSGNTIY
abundance: -
j_gene: TRBJ1-3
v_gene: TRBV6-1

CDR3aa: ASSFSYGYT
abundance: -
j_gene: TRBJ1-2
v_gene: TRBV5-6

CDR3aa: ASTALPTGEQY
abundance: -
j_gene: TRBJ2-7
v_gene: TRBV6-6

CDR3aa: ASLEGAGELF
abundance: -
j_gene: TRBJ2-2
v_gene: TRBV5-1

CDR3aa: ASSPGQVSYEQY
abundance: -
j_gene: TRBJ2-7
v_gene: TRBV7-9

CDR3aa: ASSLWGQGPSYGYT
abundance: -
j_gene: TRBJ1-2
v_gene: TRBV27

CDR3aa: ASSHTSGRLYEQF
abundance: once
j_gene: TRBJ2-1
v_gene: TRBV6-5

CDR3aa: ASSPDRSLSGNTIY
abundance: -
j_gene: TRBJ1-3
v_gene: TRBV7-9

CDR3aa: ASSFLSPTDTQY
abundance: -
j_gene: TRBJ2-3
v_gene: TRBV27

CDR3aa: ASNRGQGSAGELF
abundance: -
j_gene: TRBJ2-2
v_gene: TRBV19